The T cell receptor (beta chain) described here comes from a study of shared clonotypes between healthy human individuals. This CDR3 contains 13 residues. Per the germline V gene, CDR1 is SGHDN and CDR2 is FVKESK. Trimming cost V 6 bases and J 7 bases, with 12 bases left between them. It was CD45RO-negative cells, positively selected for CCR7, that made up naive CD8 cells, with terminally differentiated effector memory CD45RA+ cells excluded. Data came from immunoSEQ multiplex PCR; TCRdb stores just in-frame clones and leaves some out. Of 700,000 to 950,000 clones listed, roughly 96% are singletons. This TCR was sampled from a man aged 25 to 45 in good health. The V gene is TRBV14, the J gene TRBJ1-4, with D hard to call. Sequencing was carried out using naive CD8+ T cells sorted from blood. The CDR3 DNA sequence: TGTGCCAGCAGACCGGGTTCGGTTGAAAAACTGTTTTTT. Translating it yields CASRPGSVEKLFF.